This T cell receptor (beta chain) stems from a study of T cells in Graves' hyperthyroidism and ophthalmopathy. Study at large: Staff took peripheral blood when the initial diagnosis was made, before any treatment began. Study-level results: It was a median around 6 months before onset that the model predicted ophthalmopathy.

The CDR3 contains 12 residues. V shed 4 bases and J shed 10 bases, with 12 bases lying between them. Looked up from germline, CDR1 is SGHKS and CDR2 is YYEKEE (reference sequence). Amplification of TCR beta CDR3 regions was performed using RNA transcripts as template. Initially, a first-round RT-PCR of the TCR CDR3 employed the HTBI primer set. TCRdb processed the multiplex PCR reads anew with MiXCR; each CDR3 protein has one entry. The sample shows around 400,000 distinct CDR3 sequences, around 13% of them seen only once. This clonotype was recorded only once. Its antigen remains unknown. The sample taken for sequencing was blood. The receptor's source is a woman aged 18-29 years with Graves' hyperthyroidism. The chain joins TRBV5-5 to TRBJ2-1, with D hard to call. CDR3 loop: CASSPPRWEQFF. The CDR3, as DNA: TGTGCCAGCAGCCCGCCCCGGTGGGAGCAGTTCTTC.